This T cell receptor (beta chain) derives from a study of blood T cell repertoires in COVID-19. In germline, CDR1 is MDHEN, CDR2 SYDVKM. V gave up 6 bases and J gave up 6 bases; unmatched junction bases: 5. The CDR3 is 13 residues long. The protocol was immunoSEQ multiplex PCR, while the TCRdb copy is restricted to in-frame clones and leaves out a portion. Altogether about 75,000 clones are present, around 90% being singletons, with the ten largest covering roughly a fifth. The sequenced material came from peripheral blood. The rearrangement joins TRBV28 to TRBJ2-1; 7 bases are a match to TRBD1. This sequence originates from a human donor in a cohort sampled during active COVID-19. CDR3 amino acids: CASSPGGINEQFF. The CDR3 DNA sequence: TGTGCCAGCAGCCCAGGGGGAATCAATGAGCAGTTCTTC.